Listed here is a single T cell receptor (beta chain). Antigen unknown. These data belong to a study of cytomegalovirus exposure and HLA in healthy donors. The CDR3 covers 15 residues. The germline V gene has CDR1 LNHDA and CDR2 SQIVND (reference sequence). Trimming cost V 4 bases and J 4 bases; bases outside gene matches: 5. General study findings and limits: More clonal expansion characterized HLA-associated TCR beta chains than equally common others in a later analysis.

The PCR employed 60 Vbeta primers together with 13 Jbeta primers. Study processing details: It was a later analysis that counted 83 million or so unique TCR beta chains, of which roughly 11 million were shared. Only in-frame clones appear in the TCRdb table, and some are missing; sequencing was by immunoSEQ multiplex PCR. From that table come the V and J calls and clone size; the DNA was used to work out D and trimming. The sample carries nearly 200,000 clones, roughly four fifths recorded once. This TCR was sampled from a boy between 2 and 10 years old in good health and CMV-seronegative. This chain joins TRBV19 and TRBJ2-4, with 9 bases identical to TRBD1. The specimen was PBMCs. CDR3 sequence: CASSTTGGGKNIQYF. For the CDR3, the DNA is TGTGCCAGTAGTACCACAGGGGGCGGGAAAAACATTCAGTACTTC.